These 11 T cell receptor beta chains were sequenced from one sample in a study of T cell responses to AZD1222 COVID-19 vaccine (dated by TCRdb to 2020 to 2022). Library generation was performed with the immunoSEQ multiplex PCR assay. TCRdb carries this immuneACCESS record with in-frame sequences only. Its versions omit some clonotypes, under half of them owing to an unresolved V gene in the studies checked, with the rest unexplained. The sample table contains 190,000 or so clones; only one count was recorded for 90% to 95% of them. Less than 1.2% of the sample is in the top ten clones. This sample's time point label indicates: about 28 days (+/-7) after the second vaccine dose. The sample in question was peripheral blood, obtained 28 days after the second AZD1222 dose. The receptors were sampled from an adult who received the AZD1222 COVID-19 vaccine.

This chain links TRBV6-5 with TRBJ1-1, with D tentatively TRBD1 (5 bases). The length of the CDR3 is 14 residues. Germline-derived CDR1 and CDR2 are MNHEY and SVGAGI. The V end lost 5 bases, the J end lost 5 bases, and 15 bases lay between the germline ends. Here the CDR3 DNA reads TGTGCCAGCAGTCCGGGACGGAGAAGGACTGAAGCTTTCTTT. Its translation is CASSPGRRRTEAFF.

The chain couples TRBV7-6 to TRBJ1-2, with TRBD1 identical over 8 bases. Looked up from germline, CDR1 is SGHVS and CDR2 is FNYEAQ. The J segment lost 2 bases and the V segment lost 4 bases, leaving 6 bases of the junction unmatched. The CDR3 has 15 residues. This chain's CDR3 is CASSSGQGRNYGYTF. Written as DNA, the CDR3 is TGTGCCAGCAGCTCCGGACAGGGTCGGAACTATGGCTACACCTTC.

This chain links TRBV4-2 with TRBJ1-6, with D possibly TRBD1 on 5 matching bases. Germline CDR1 reads LGHNA; CDR2 reads YNFKEQ. V lost 2 bases, J lost 9 bases, and 26 bases lay in between. The CDR3 length is 19 residues. The CDR3: CASSQSVSRASWFSSPLHF. The CDR3 DNA sequence: TGTGCCAGCAGCCAATCGGTCTCCAGGGCGAGTTGGTTTAGTTCACCCCTCCACTTT.

The chain links TRBV5-6 to TRBJ1-2; D unclear. Trimming left V 5 bases short and J 2 bases short, with 10 bases between. Germline V gene sequence: CDR1 SGHDT, CDR2 YYEEEE. This CDR3 is 13 amino acids long. In DNA, the CDR3 is TGTGCCAGCAGTCTAGAGGGAAACTATGGCTACACCTTC. Translation: CASSLEGNYGYTF.

Only one count was recorded for this clone. V is TRBV6-5 and J is TRBJ2-5, with 7 positions matching TRBD1. The germline gives CDR1 MNHEY, CDR2 SVGAGI. The CDR3 spans 15 residues. With V trimmed by 6 bases and J by 2 bases, 9 bases remained unmatched. The CDR3 region has the DNA TGTGCCAGCAGCCCCCCTGACAGGGATCAAGAGACCCAGTACTTC. As protein: CASSPPDRDQETQYF.

The chain couples TRBV27 to TRBJ2-7, with TRBD2 matching over 14 bases. The CDR3 extends over 17 amino acids. CDR1 is MNHEY, CDR2 SMNVEV, per germline (reference sequence). V was clipped by 2 bases and J by 2 bases; unmatched bases: 5. CDR3 sequence reads: CASSLTGLAGGAYEQYF. The CDR3 bases are TGTGCCAGCAGTTTAACTGGACTAGCGGGGGGTGCCTACGAGCAGTACTTC.

This chain links TRBV3-1 (or the pseudogene TRBV3-2) with TRBJ2-3; no clear D. CDR3 size: 15 residues. The germline V and J ends were trimmed by 2 bases and 2 bases, with 11 bases remaining between them. CDR1 and CDR2 (germline): LGHDT, YNNKEL (reference sequence). The CDR3: CASSQLGTNTDTQYF. The CDR3 bases are TGTGCCAGCAGCCAATTAGGCACAAACACAGATACGCAGTATTTT.

The chain employs TRBV7-8 and TRBJ2-3; 9 bases are shared with TRBD1. This CDR3 is built from 19 residues. Germline CDR1 and CDR2: SGHVS and FQNEAQ. The V gene end was trimmed by 5 bases and the J gene end by 1 base; junction bases not matched to a gene: 16. Here the CDR3 DNA reads TGTGCCAGCAGCAAAAGTCCGGGACAGGGAAGTTCGTGCACAGATACGCAGTATTTT. It codes for CASSKSPGQGSSCTDTQYF. Using reference TRBV7-8 and TRBJ2-3 for the parts outside the CDR3, the full variable domain is GAGVSQSPRYKVAKRGQDVALRCDPISGHVSLFWYQQALGQGPEFLTYFQNEAQLDKSGLPSDRFFAERPEGSVSTLKIQRTQQEDSAVYLCASSKSPGQGSSCTDTQYFGPGTRLTVL.

The rearrangement links TRBV14 to TRBJ1-6; no definite D call. The V end lost 1 base, the J end lost 7 bases, and 11 bases lay between the germline ends. CDR3 length: 15 amino acids. Germline loops: CDR1 SGHDN, CDR2 FVKESK. The CDR3 protein is CASSQGLGWNSPLHF. DNA for the CDR3: TGTGCCAGCAGCCAAGGGCTGGGTTGGAATTCACCCCTCCACTTT. The entire variable domain, with the rest obtained from reference TRBV14 and TRBJ1-6, is as follows: EAGVTQFPSHSVIEKGQTVTLRCDPISGHDNLYWYRRVMGKEIKFLLHFVKESKQDESGMPNNRFLAERTGGTYSTLKVQPAELEDSGVYFCASSQGLGWNSPLHFGNGTRLTVT.

The V gene is TRBV30, the J gene TRBJ1-5, with 8 bases fitting TRBD1. The V segment lost 3 bases and the J segment 6 bases; nucleotides outside the gene matches: 7. The CDR3 is 14 amino acids. Looked up from germline, CDR1 is GTSNPN and CDR2 is SVGIG (reference sequence). CDR3 sequence: CAWSRGPRSQPQHF. In nucleotides, the CDR3 is TGTGCCTGGAGCAGGGGGCCTCGCTCTCAGCCCCAGCATTTT.

This chain links TRBV29-1 with TRBJ1-1; TRBD1 might be the D (5 bases). This CDR3 has 12 amino acids. Germline V gene lookup returns CDR1 SQVTM and CDR2 ANQGSEA. Trimming pared 7 bases from V and 0 bases from J, leaving 9 bases between. As DNA, the CDR3 is TGCAGCGGAATGACAGTGAACACTGAAGCTTTCTTT. It translates to CSGMTVNTEAFF.